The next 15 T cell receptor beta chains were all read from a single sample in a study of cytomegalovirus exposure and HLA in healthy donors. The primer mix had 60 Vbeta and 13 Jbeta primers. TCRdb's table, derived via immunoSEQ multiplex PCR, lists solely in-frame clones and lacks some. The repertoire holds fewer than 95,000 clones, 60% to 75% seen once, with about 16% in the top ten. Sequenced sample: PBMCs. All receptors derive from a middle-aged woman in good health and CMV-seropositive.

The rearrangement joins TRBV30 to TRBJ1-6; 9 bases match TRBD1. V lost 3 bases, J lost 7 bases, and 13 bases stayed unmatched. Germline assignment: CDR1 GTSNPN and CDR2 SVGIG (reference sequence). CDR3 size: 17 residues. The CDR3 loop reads CAWSEGQGQLVNSPLHF. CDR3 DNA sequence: TGTGCCTGGAGCGAGGGACAGGGCCAGCTCGTAAATTCACCCCTCCACTTT.

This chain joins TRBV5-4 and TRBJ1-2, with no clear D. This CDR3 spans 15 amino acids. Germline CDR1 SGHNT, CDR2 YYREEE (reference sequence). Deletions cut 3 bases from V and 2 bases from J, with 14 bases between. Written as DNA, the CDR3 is TGTGCCAGCAGCTCGGGTGGGGAGGGCAACTATGGCTACACCTTC. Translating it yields CASSSGGEGNYGYTF.

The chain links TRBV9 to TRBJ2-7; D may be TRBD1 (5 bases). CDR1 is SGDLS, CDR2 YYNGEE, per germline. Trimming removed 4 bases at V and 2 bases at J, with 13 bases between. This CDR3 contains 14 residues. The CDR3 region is CASSPARVPYEQYF. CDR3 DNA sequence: TGTGCCAGCAGCCCGGCCAGGGTACCCTACGAGCAGTACTTC.

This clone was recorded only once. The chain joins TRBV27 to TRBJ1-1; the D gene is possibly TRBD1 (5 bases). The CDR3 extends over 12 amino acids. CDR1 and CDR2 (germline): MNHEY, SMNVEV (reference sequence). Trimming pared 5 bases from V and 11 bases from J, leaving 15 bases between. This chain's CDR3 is CASSPPAGEAFF. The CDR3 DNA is TGTGCCAGCAGTCCCCCCGCGGGGGAGGCTTTCTTT.

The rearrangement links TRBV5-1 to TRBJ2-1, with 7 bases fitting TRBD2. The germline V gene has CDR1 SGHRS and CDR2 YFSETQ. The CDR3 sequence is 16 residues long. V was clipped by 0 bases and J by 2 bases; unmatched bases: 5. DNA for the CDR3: TGCGCCAGCAGCTTGGGTCCAGCGGGGACCTACAATGAGCAGTTCTTC. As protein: CASSLGPAGTYNEQFF.

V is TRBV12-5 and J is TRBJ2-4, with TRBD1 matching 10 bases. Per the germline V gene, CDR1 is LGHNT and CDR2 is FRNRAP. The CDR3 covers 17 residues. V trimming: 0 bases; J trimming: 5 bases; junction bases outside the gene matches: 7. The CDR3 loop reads CASGLVGQGSIQNIQYF. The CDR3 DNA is TGTGCTAGTGGTTTGGTGGGACAGGGGAGTATTCAAAACATTCAGTACTTC.

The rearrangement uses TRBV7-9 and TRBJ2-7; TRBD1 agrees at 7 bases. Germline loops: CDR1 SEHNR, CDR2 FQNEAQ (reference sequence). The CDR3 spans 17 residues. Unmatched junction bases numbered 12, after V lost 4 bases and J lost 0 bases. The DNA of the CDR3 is TGTGCCAGCAGCTCCAGGGGACAGTCACTCGTCTCCTACGAGCAGTACTTC. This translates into CASSSRGQSLVSYEQYF.

The chain's CDR3 is CASSSLEVAQPQHF. CDR3 coding DNA: TGTGCCAGCAGTTCATTAGAGGTGGCGCAGCCCCAGCATTTT. The gene calls are TRBV28 and TRBJ1-5; no clear D gene. Germline values: CDR1 MDHEN, CDR2 SYDVKM. V shed 4 bases and J shed 7 bases, with 14 bases lying between them. The length of the CDR3 is 14 residues.

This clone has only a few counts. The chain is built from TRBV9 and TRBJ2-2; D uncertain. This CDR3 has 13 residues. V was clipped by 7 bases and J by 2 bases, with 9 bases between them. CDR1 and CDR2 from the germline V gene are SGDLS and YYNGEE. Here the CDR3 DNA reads TGTGCCAGCCGAGCAGGAAACACCGGGGAGCTGTTTTTT. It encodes CASRAGNTGELFF.

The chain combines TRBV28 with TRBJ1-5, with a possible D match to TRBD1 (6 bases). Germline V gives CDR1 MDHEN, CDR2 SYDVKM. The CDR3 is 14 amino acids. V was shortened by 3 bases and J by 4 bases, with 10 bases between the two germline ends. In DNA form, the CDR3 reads TGTGCCAGCAGTTTGGGGGCAGGAAATCAGCCCCAGCATTTT. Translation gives CASSLGAGNQPQHF.

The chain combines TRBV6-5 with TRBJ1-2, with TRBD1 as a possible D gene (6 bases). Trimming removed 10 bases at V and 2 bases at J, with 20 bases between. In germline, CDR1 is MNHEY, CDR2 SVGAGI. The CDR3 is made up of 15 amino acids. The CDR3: CAIKSTGTHNYGYTF. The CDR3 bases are TGTGCCATCAAATCTACCGGGACACACAACTATGGCTACACCTTC.

The CDR3 DNA is TGTGCCCTTAGCGGAGCGGGGACGATTGATGAGCAGTTCTTC. As protein: CALSGAGTIDEQFF. The chain carries TRBV6-1 and TRBJ2-1; TRBD2 matches 7 bases. The V segment lost 11 bases and the J segment 8 bases; nucleotides outside the gene matches: 15. The CDR3 spans 14 residues. Germline assignment: CDR1 MNHNS and CDR2 SASEGT.

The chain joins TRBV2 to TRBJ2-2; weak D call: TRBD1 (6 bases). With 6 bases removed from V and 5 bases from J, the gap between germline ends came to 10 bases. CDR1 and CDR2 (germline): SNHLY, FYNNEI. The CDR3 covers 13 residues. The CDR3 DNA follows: TGTGCCAGCAGGTACAGGGTAACCGGGGAGCTGTTTTTT. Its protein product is CASRYRVTGELFF.

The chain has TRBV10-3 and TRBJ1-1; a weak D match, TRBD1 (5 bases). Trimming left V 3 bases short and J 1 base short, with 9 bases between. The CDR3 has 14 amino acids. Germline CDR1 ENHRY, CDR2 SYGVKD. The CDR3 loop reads CAISEKGKNTEAFF. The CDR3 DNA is TGTGCCATCAGTGAAAAGGGGAAGAACACTGAAGCTTTCTTT.

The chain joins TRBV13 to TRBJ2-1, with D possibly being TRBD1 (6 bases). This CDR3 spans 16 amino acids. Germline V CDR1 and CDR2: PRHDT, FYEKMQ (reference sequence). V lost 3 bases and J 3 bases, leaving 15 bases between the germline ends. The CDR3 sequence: CASSFNPQGNYNEQFF. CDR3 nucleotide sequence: TGTGCCAGCAGCTTTAACCCGCAGGGGAACTACAATGAGCAGTTCTTC.